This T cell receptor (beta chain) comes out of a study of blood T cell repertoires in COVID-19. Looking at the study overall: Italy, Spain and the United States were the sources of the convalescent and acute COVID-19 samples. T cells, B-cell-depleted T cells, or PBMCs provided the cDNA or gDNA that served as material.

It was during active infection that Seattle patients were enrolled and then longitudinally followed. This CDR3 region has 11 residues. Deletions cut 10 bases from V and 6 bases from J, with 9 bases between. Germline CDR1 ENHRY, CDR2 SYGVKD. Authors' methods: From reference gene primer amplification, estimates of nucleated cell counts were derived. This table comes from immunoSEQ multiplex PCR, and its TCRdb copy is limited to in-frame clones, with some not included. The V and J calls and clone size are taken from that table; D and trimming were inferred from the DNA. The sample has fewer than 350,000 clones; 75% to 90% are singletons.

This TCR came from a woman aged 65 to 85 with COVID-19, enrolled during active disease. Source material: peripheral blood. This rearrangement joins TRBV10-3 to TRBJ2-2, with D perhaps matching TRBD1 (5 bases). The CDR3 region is CATRAPGELFF. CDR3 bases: TGTGCCACCAGGGCCCCCGGGGAGCTGTTTTTT.